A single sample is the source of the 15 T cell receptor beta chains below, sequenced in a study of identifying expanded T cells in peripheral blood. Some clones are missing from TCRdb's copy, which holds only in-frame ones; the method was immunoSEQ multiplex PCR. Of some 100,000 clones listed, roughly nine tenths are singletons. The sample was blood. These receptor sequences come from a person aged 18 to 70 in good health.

CDR3 sequence: CASSLDAGPRLYEQFF. The CDR3, as DNA: TGCGCCAGCAGCTTGGATGCGGGACCACGTCTCTATGAGCAGTTCTTC. The chain employs TRBV5-1 and TRBJ2-1; D might be TRBD2 (6 bases). Deletions cut 0 bases from V and 8 bases from J, with 18 bases between. From germline, CDR1 is SGHRS and CDR2 YFSETQ. There are 16 residues in the CDR3.

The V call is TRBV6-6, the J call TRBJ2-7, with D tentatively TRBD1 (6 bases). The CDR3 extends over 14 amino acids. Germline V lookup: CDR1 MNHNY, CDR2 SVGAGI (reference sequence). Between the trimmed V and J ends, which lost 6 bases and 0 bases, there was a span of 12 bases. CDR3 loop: CASRTGTSSYEQYF. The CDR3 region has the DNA TGTGCCAGCAGGACCGGGACAAGCTCCTACGAGCAGTACTTC.

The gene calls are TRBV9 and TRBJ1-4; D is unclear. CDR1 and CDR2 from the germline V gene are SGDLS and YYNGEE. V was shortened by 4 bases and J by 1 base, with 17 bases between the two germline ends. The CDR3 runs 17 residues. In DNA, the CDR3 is TGTGCCAGCAGCCCACCGAACGGGGAAGGAACTAATGAAAAACTGTTTTTT. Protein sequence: CASSPPNGEGTNEKLFF.

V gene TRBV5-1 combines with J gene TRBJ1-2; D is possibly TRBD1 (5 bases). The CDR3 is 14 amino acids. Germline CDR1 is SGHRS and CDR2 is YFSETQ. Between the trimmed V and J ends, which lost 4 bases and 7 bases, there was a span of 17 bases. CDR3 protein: CASSPLNGARGYTF. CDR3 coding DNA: TGCGCCAGCAGCCCCTTAAATGGGGCGCGTGGCTACACCTTC.

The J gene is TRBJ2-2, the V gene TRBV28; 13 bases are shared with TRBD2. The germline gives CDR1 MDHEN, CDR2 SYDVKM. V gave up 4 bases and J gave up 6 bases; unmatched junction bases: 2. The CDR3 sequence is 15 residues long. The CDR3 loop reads CASSSGLAGAGELFF. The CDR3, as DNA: TGTGCCAGCAGTTCTGGACTAGCGGGAGCCGGGGAGCTGTTTTTT.

The CDR3 region has the DNA TGTGCCAGTAGTATGGGGAGGGCAGGAGAGACCCAGTACTTC. Its translation is CASSMGRAGETQYF. This chain links TRBV19 with TRBJ2-5; TRBD2 matches 7 bases. This CDR3 is built from 14 residues. The J segment lost 4 bases and the V segment lost 3 bases, leaving 5 bases of the junction unmatched. Germline CDR1 and CDR2: LNHDA and SQIVND (reference sequence).

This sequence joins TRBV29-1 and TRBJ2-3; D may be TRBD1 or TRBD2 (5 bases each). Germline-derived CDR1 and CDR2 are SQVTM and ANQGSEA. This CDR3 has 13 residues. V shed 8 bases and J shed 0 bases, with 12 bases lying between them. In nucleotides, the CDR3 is TGCAGCTACGACAGAGGGAGCACAGATACGCAGTATTTT. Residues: CSYDRGSTDTQYF.

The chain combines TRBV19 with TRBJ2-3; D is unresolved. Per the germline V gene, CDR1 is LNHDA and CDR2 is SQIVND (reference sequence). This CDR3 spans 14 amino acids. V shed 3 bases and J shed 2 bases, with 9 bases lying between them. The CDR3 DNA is TGTGCCAGTAGTATTTCCTCAGACACAGATACGCAGTATTTT. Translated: CASSISSDTDTQYF.

For the CDR3, the DNA is TGTGCCAGCAGCCCTCTGGCGGGGGGGACCAATGAGCAGTTCTTC. Its translation: CASSPLAGGTNEQFF. This sequence joins TRBV5-4 and TRBJ2-1; TRBD2 agrees at 9 bases. Germline V gene data show CDR1 as SGHNT and CDR2 as YYREEE (reference sequence). The CDR3 is 15 residues long. Trimming removed 4 bases from V and 6 bases from J; junction bases left unmatched: 8.

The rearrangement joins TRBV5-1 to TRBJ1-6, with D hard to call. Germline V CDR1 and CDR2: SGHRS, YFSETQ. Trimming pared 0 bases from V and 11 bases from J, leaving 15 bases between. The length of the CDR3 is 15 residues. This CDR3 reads CASSLEMVRKAPLHF. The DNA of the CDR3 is TGCGCCAGCAGCTTGGAAATGGTCAGGAAAGCACCCCTCCACTTT.

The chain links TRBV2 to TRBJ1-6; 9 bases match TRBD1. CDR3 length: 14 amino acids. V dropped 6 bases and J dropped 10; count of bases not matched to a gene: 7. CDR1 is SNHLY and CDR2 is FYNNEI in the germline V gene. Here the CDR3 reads CASSGTGSESPLHF. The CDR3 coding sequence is TGTGCCAGCAGCGGGACAGGGTCTGAATCACCCCTCCACTTT.

The CDR3 region has the DNA TGTGCCAGCCGAGGGGGGAGAGGAGGGGCCGGGGCCAACGTCCTGACTTTC. Translating gives CASRGGRGGAGANVLTF. The gene calls are TRBV19 and TRBJ2-6; D is tentatively TRBD1 or TRBD2 (6 bases each). V gave up 9 bases and J gave up 4 bases, with 22 bases separating them. CDR3 length: 17 residues. CDR1 and CDR2 from the germline V gene are LNHDA and SQIVND (reference sequence).

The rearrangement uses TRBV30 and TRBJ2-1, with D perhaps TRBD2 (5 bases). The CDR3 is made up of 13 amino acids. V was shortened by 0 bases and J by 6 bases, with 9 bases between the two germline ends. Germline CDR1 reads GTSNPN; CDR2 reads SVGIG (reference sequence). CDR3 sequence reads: CAWSVGLFNEQFF. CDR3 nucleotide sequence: TGTGCCTGGAGTGTCGGACTTTTCAATGAGCAGTTCTTC.

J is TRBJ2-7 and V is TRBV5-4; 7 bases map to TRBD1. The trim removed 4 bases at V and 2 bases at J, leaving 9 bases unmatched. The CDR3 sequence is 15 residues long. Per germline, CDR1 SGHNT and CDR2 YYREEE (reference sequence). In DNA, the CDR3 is TGTGCCAGCAGCATAGGGGGCCCGCAACCCTACGAGCAGTACTTC. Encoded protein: CASSIGGPQPYEQYF.

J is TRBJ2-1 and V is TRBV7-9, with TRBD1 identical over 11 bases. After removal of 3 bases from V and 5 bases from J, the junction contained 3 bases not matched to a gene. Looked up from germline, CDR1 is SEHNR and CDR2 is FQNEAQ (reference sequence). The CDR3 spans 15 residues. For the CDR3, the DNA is TGTGCCAGCAGCTTTGGGACAGGGGGGAACAATGAGCAGTTCTTC. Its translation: CASSFGTGGNNEQFF.